The next 28 T cell receptor beta chains were all read from a single sample in a study of blood T cell repertoires in COVID-19. Data came from immunoSEQ multiplex PCR; TCRdb stores just in-frame clones and leaves some out. The table records approximately 110,000 clones, 75% to 85% of them present only once. Material for sequencing was peripheral blood. These receptors were taken from a woman aged 70 to 79 with acute or convalescent COVID-19.

The V call is TRBV4-3, the J call TRBJ2-3, with TRBD2 identical over 11 bases. With V trimmed by 4 bases and J by 4 bases, 7 bases remained unmatched. CDR1 and CDR2 from the germline V gene are LGHNA and YSLEER. The CDR3 totals 16 residues. The CDR3 DNA sequence: TGCGCCAGCAGCCCGTTTAGCGGGAGGGCCGCAGATACGCAGTATTTT. This encodes CASSPFSGRAADTQYF.

This clone was counted a single time. The V call is TRBV7-2, the J call TRBJ2-3; 12 positions match TRBD2. This CDR3 is 16 amino acids long. The V and J ends lost 5 bases and 5 bases, in that order; junction bases with no gene match: 8. Germline V gene data show CDR1 as SGHTA and CDR2 as FQGNSA. In DNA, the CDR3 is TGTGCCAGCAGCCCCCGACTAGCGGGGGCTGGAGATACGCAGTATTTT. This gives the protein CASSPRLAGAGDTQYF.

The chain has TRBV9 and TRBJ2-2, with 7 positions matching TRBD2. The CDR3 is 17 residues long. Losses at the gene ends were 0 bases for V and 4 bases for J; bases not matched to a gene: 9. Per the germline V gene, CDR1 is SGDLS and CDR2 is YYNGEE. CDR3 bases: TGTGCCAGCAGCGTAGGGCTAGCGGACCTCATCACCGGGGAGCTGTTTTTT. Protein sequence: CASSVGLADLITGELFF. The full variable domain, its missing parts supplied by reference TRBV9 and TRBJ2-2, is DSGVTQTPKHLITATGQRVTLRCSPRSGDLSVYWYQQSLDQGLQFLIQYYNGEERAKGNILERFSAQQFPDLHSELNLSSLELGDSALYFCASSVGLADLITGELFFGEGSRLTVL.

The count of this clone is one. The genes are TRBV27 and TRBJ2-7; TRBD2 aligns across 10 bases. The germline CDR1 and CDR2 sequences are MNHEY and SMNVEV (reference sequence). V lost 3 bases to trimming and J lost 3 bases; unmatched junction nucleotides: 2. The CDR3 is made up of 14 amino acids. The CDR3 coding sequence is TGTGCCAGCAGTTTGGCTAGCGGGAGCTACGAGCAGTACTTC. Its translation: CASSLASGSYEQYF.

This clone was seen just once. The chain carries TRBV7-8 and TRBJ2-1; 8 nucleotides align to TRBD1. Germline loops: CDR1 SGHVS, CDR2 FQNEAQ. The CDR3 runs 18 residues. V lost 5 bases to trimming and J lost 0 bases; unmatched junction nucleotides: 12. The CDR3 nucleotides read TGTGCCAGCAGCCCGGGGACAGGCCAAATTAGCTCCTACAATGAGCAGTTCTTC. It encodes CASSPGTGQISSYNEQFF.

This clone was seen more than once but under ten times. CDR3 protein: CASSWGGNQPQHF. The CDR3 nucleotides are TGTGCCAGCAGTTGGGGAGGCAATCAGCCCCAGCATTTT. The chain combines TRBV12-3 or TRBV12-4 with TRBJ1-5; D is ambiguous. This CDR3 contains 13 residues. V lost 4 bases and J 2 bases, leaving 6 bases between the germline ends.

The V gene is TRBV9, the J gene TRBJ1-2, with 8 bases aligning to TRBD1. V lost 4 bases to trimming and J lost 6 bases; unmatched junction nucleotides: 11. The CDR3 is 15 amino acids. The germline gives CDR1 SGDLS, CDR2 YYNGEE. The CDR3 nucleotides are TGTGCCAGCAGCCCCGGGGACAGGATATTACATGGCTACACCTTC. Translated, it gives CASSPGDRILHGYTF.

The V call is TRBV2, the J call TRBJ2-1, with D hard to call. CDR1 and CDR2 from the germline V gene are SNHLY and FYNNEI. The CDR3 loop spans 11 amino acids. V lost 5 bases and J lost 3, with 2 bases in between. DNA of the CDR3: TGTGCCAGCAGTTACTACAATGAGCAGTTCTTC. Translating gives CASSYYNEQFF.

This chain joins TRBV5-1 and TRBJ1-2; D possibly corresponds to TRBD1 (5 bases). Per germline, CDR1 SGHRS and CDR2 YFSETQ. The CDR3 runs to 13 residues. Trimming stripped 1 base from V and 6 bases from J, with 10 bases between. CDR3 bases: TGCGCCAGCAGCTTGCAGGACATCAATGGCTACACCTTC. It yields the protein CASSLQDINGYTF.

This clone was detected only a few times. The chain uses TRBV29-1 and TRBJ2-1; D ambiguous. The germline gives CDR1 SQVTM, CDR2 ANQGSEA. Trimming pared 0 bases from V and 4 bases from J, leaving 4 bases between. This CDR3 region has 12 residues. DNA of the CDR3: TGCAGCGTTGAAGAACAGTACAATGAGCAGTTCTTC. It translates to CSVEEQYNEQFF.

The chain couples TRBV7-2 to TRBJ2-2; TRBD2 matches at 8 bases. The germline CDR1 and CDR2 sequences are SGHTA and FQGNSA. V shed 2 bases and J 4 bases; nucleotides not matched to a gene: 6. This CDR3 contains 16 residues. The CDR3 here is CASSLNGRASTGELFF. In DNA form, the CDR3 reads TGTGCCAGCAGCTTAAACGGGAGGGCCAGCACCGGGGAGCTGTTTTTT. Based on the CDR3 plus reference TRBV7-2 and TRBJ2-2, the full variable domain is GAGVSQSPSNKVTEKGKDVELRCDPISGHTALYWYRQSLGQGLEFLIYFQGNSAPDKSGLPSDRFSAERTGGSVSTLTIQRTQQEDSAVYLCASSLNGRASTGELFFGEGSRLTVL.

The chain employs TRBV5-1 and TRBJ2-2; 7 positions match TRBD1. The V gene's germline CDR1 is SGHRS and CDR2 YFSETQ. The V gene end was trimmed by 4 bases and the J gene end by 5 bases; junction bases not matched to a gene: 8. The CDR3 extends over 15 amino acids. As DNA, the CDR3 is TGCGCCAGCAGCACGACAGGGAGAGATACCGGGGAGCTGTTTTTT. This sequence encodes CASSTTGRDTGELFF.

This clone showed up just a few times. The chain recombines TRBV6-5 with TRBJ2-7; possible D gene TRBD2, 5 bases. CDR3 size: 15 residues. Germline CDR1 reads MNHEY; CDR2 reads SVGAGI. The V and J ends lost 0 bases and 2 bases respectively, with 11 bases between them. The CDR3 bases are TGTGCCAGCAGTTACTCGAGGGCCAGAACCTACGAGCAGTACTTC. As protein: CASSYSRARTYEQYF.

This chain joins TRBV9 and TRBJ1-1, with D perhaps matching TRBD1 (5 bases). Germline CDR1 and CDR2: SGDLS and YYNGEE. The CDR3 is 14 residues long. V was trimmed by 6 bases and J by 0 bases, leaving 12 bases between them. CDR3 sequence reads: CASTRAALNTEAFF. The CDR3 nucleotides are TGTGCCAGCACCAGGGCCGCCTTGAACACTGAAGCTTTCTTT.

Here the CDR3 DNA reads TGTGCCAGCAGCAGGGACCTGGGGGGCGGGGAGCTGTTTTTT. Its protein is CASSRDLGGGELFF. The chain carries TRBV7-6 and TRBJ2-2, with D possibly matching TRBD2 (6 bases). V was shortened by 5 bases and J by 7 bases, with 14 bases between the two germline ends. From germline, CDR1 is SGHVS and CDR2 FNYEAQ. The CDR3 has 14 amino acids.

The rearrangement links TRBV27 to TRBJ1-1; 8 bases match TRBD1. The CDR3 length is 13 residues. With 3 bases clipped from V and 5 bases from J, the junction kept 2 bases outside the gene matches. CDR1 MNHEY and CDR2 SMNVEV come from the germline V gene (reference sequence). CDR3 sequence reads: CASSFRTGTEAFF. The CDR3 DNA follows: TGTGCCAGCAGTTTCCGGACAGGGACTGAAGCTTTCTTT.

A word on this clone: This CDR3 is also generated by other DNA sequences in the sample. V is TRBV5-1 and J is TRBJ1-2; TRBD1 matches at 9 bases. This CDR3 comprises 14 residues. V gave up 0 bases and J gave up 8 bases; unmatched junction bases: 5. The germline V gene has CDR1 SGHRS and CDR2 YFSETQ. In DNA, the CDR3 is TGCGCCAGCAGCTTGGGACAGGGGGTCCGGGGCTACACCTTC. This gives the protein CASSLGQGVRGYTF. The full variable domain, completed using reference TRBV5-1 and TRBJ1-2, is KAGVTQTPRYLIKTRGQQVTLSCSPISGHRSVSWYQQTPGQGLQFLFEYFSETQRNKGNFPGRFSGRQFSNSRSEMNVSTLELGDSALYLCASSLGQGVRGYTFGSGTRLTVV.

This sequence joins TRBV3-1 (or the pseudogene TRBV3-2) and TRBJ2-7, with D maybe TRBD2 (6 bases). The CDR3 length is 17 residues. In germline, CDR1 is LGHDT, CDR2 YNNKEL (reference sequence). Trimming removed 0 bases from V and 2 bases from J, with 17 bases in between. The CDR3, as DNA: TGTGCCAGCAGCCAAGACCTGGGACTCCGGCCCCCCTACGAGCAGTACTTC. The encoded protein is CASSQDLGLRPPYEQYF.

For the CDR3, the DNA is TGTGCCAGCAGCTACTACAATGAGCAGTTCTTC. The encoded protein is CASSYYNEQFF. The chain links TRBV12-3 or TRBV12-4 to TRBJ2-1; D is unclear. This CDR3 has 11 residues. The ends were cut back, 6 bases at V and 3 bases at J, with 3 bases in the middle.

This sequence joins TRBV18 and TRBJ2-1, with a weak D call TRBD2 (5 bases). This CDR3 region has 16 residues. Deletions cut 3 bases from V and 9 bases from J, with 21 bases between. Germline values: CDR1 KGHSH, CDR2 LQKENI. CDR3 DNA sequence: TGTGCCAGCTCACCCGAAGCGGACTGGCTTGACGGTGAGCAGTTCTTC. It is translated as CASSPEADWLDGEQFF.

The J gene is TRBJ2-1, the V gene TRBV30, with 9 bases aligning to TRBD2. Germline loops: CDR1 GTSNPN, CDR2 SVGIG (reference sequence). The V and J ends lost 5 bases and 7 bases, in that order; junction bases with no gene match: 9. CDR3 length: 14 residues. The CDR3 protein is CAWVGLASRNEQFF. The CDR3 nucleotides are TGTGCCTGGGTAGGACTAGCGAGTCGGAATGAGCAGTTCTTC. The complete variable domain, with remaining parts taken from reference TRBV30 and TRBJ2-1, reads SQTIHQWPATLVQPVGSPLSLECTVEGTSNPNLYWYRQAAGRGLQLLFYSVGIGQISSEVPQNLSASRPQDRQFILSSKKLLLSDSGFYLCAWVGLASRNEQFFGPGTRLTVL.

This chain connects TRBV2 to TRBJ2-7, with 10 bases aligning to TRBD1. Per the germline V gene, CDR1 is SNHLY and CDR2 is FYNNEI. This CDR3 spans 15 amino acids. V shed 6 bases, J shed 0 bases, and the junction held 5 bases outside the gene matches. The CDR3 spells CASSRTGGTSYEQYF. The CDR3 bases are TGTGCCAGCAGCCGGACAGGGGGGACCTCCTACGAGCAGTACTTC.

With respect to this clone: Other DNA sequences from this sample encode an identical CDR3 as well. V usage is TRBV19 and J usage is TRBJ2-2; D gene unclear. Germline loops: CDR1 LNHDA, CDR2 SQIVND (reference sequence). The CDR3 runs 14 residues. Trimming pared 1 base from V and 2 bases from J, leaving 5 bases between. CDR3 region: CASSIVSNTGELFF. The DNA for the CDR3 is TGTGCCAGTAGTATAGTGTCAAACACCGGGGAGCTGTTTTTT.

The V call is TRBV7-9, the J call TRBJ1-1; no clear D gene. The V gene lost 5 bases and the J gene lost 1 base, with 11 bases spanning the gap. This CDR3 is built from 14 residues. Germline lookup yields CDR1 SEHNR and CDR2 FQNEAQ (reference sequence). CDR3 region: CASSNSLENTEAFF. In DNA form, the CDR3 reads TGTGCCAGCAGCAACAGCCTTGAGAACACTGAAGCTTTCTTT.

This chain uses TRBV19 with TRBJ1-4, with D possibly matching TRBD1 (6 bases). With 7 bases removed from V and 0 bases from J, the gap between germline ends came to 12 bases. The CDR3 contains 15 residues. Per the germline V gene, CDR1 is LNHDA and CDR2 is SQIVND (reference sequence). Here the CDR3 reads CASIPNRATNEKLFF. Here the CDR3 DNA reads TGTGCCAGTATTCCGAACAGGGCAACTAATGAAAAACTGTTTTTT.

This chain connects TRBV6-5 to TRBJ2-5; D remains unclear. Per germline, CDR1 MNHEY and CDR2 SVGAGI. The CDR3 length is 14 residues. V was cut by 0 bases and J by 0 bases, with 5 bases left in between. The CDR3 region has the DNA TGTGCCAGCAGTTACTCTTATTACCAAGAGACCCAGTACTTC. Protein product: CASSYSYYQETQYF.

The CDR3 sequence: CASSFSGGGIVETQYF. The CDR3 DNA is TGTGCCAGCAGCTTTAGCGGGGGGGGGATTGTTGAGACCCAGTACTTC. The V and J genes are TRBV11-2 and TRBJ2-5; 11 bases are shared with TRBD2. Looked up from germline, CDR1 is SGHAT and CDR2 is FQNNGV. The CDR3 totals 16 residues. J lost 5 bases, V lost 3 bases, and 8 bases had no gene match.

The chain has TRBV4-1 and TRBJ2-7, with 9 bases fitting TRBD1. The length of the CDR3 is 17 residues. V gave up 4 bases and J gave up 1 base; unmatched junction bases: 11. Germline lookup yields CDR1 MGHRA and CDR2 YSYEKL. The CDR3 region has the DNA TGCGCCAGCAGCCGGATCTTTGGGACAGGGCCTTCCTACGAGCAGTACTTC. Protein product: CASSRIFGTGPSYEQYF.